This TCR beta chain stems from a study of response to subunit inactivated influenza vaccine. TCRdb analysed the RT-PCR reads with MiXCR anew, one entry per CDR3 protein. The sample has 500,000 to 550,000 distinct CDR3 sequences, under 25% seen once. Trimming shortened V by 4 bases and J by 10 bases, and 26 bases separated the two germline ends. The CDR3 contains 18 residues. The sample was also reused in another study, on T cells expressing NK-cell markers. That source notes: For TCR beta, cDNA was produced by 5'RACE template switching with UMIs. Sorted CD3+CD56-NKG2C+, CD3+CD56+NKG2C+ and CD3+CD56+NKG2C- T cells supplied the TCR beta repertoires. Seven sequenced donors out of eight were HCMV-seropositive, one seronegative. Within several experiments, an anti-gamma-delta TCR antibody kept the sorting limited to alpha-beta TCR T cells. HCMV specificity was not established for the expanded NKG2C+ T cell clones.

The input for sequencing was CD4+ T cells sorted from PBMCs, taken 12 days after vaccination. The sequence came from a man aged 50 to 60 who received an inactivated influenza vaccine. The rearrangement uses TRBV23-1 and TRBJ1-6; tentative D call: TRBD1 (6 bases). TRBV23-1 counts as an open reading frame of uncertain function. CDR3 in amino acids: CASSREIGGRTRSSPLHF. The CDR3, as DNA: TGCGCCAGCAGTCGAGAGATCGGGGGGCGAACTCGAAGCTCACCCCTCCACTTT.